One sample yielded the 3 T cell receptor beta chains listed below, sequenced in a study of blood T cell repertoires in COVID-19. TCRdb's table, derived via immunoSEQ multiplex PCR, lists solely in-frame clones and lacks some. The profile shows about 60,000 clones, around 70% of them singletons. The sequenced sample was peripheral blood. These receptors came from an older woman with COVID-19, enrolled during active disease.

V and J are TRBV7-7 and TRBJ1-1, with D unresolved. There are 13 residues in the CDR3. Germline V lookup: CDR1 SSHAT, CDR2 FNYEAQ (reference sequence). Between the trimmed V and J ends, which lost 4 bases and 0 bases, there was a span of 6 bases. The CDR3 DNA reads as TGTGCCAGCAGCTCCGGGGTGAACACTGAAGCTTTCTTT. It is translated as CASSSGVNTEAFF.

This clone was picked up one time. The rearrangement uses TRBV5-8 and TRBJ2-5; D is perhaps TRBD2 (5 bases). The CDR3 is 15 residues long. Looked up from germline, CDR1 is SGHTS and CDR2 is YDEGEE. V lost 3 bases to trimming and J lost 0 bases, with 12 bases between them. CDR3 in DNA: TGTGCCAGCAGCTCCGGGGTTGGGTACCAAGAGACCCAGTACTTC. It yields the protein CASSSGVGYQETQYF. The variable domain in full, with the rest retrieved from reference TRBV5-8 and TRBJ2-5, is EAGVTQSPTHLIKTRGQQATLRCSPISGHTSVYWYQQALGLGLQFLLWYDEGEERNRGNFPPRFSGRQFPNYSSELNVNALELEDSALYLCASSSGVGYQETQYFGPGTRLLVL.

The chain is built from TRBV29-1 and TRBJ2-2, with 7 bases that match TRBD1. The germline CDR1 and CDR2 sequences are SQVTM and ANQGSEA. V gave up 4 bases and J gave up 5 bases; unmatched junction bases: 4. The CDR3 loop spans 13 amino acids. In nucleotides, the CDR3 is TGCAGCGTTGGTCAGGGGGTAACCGGGGAGCTGTTTTTT. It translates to CSVGQGVTGELFF.